The entry below gives a single T cell receptor beta chain sequence along with its context. Its antigen is not identified. The data stem from a study of shared clonotypes between healthy human individuals. Study overall: Three plates each covered CD4 naive and memory; CD8 naive two, CD8 memory one.

The study's findings and limits: Some clonotypes were shared by all four sorted-subset donors, while others were not shared. The non-shared ones had lower generation probabilities than the shared ones.

With 4 bases removed from V and 6 bases from J, the gap between germline ends came to 15 bases. CDR3 length: 15 amino acids. The germline gives CDR1 LNHDA, CDR2 SQIVND (reference sequence). The assay was immunoSEQ multiplex PCR, and TCRdb's table has in-frame clones only and misses some. The sample has about 1 million clones, about 74% seen once; the top ten hold approximately 1.5%. Sequenced input: memory CD4+ T cells sorted from blood. Subset of the sample: CD45RA-negative fraction. The rearrangement links TRBV19 to TRBJ1-4; D is perhaps TRBD1 (6 bases). The source is a man younger than 30 in good health. The CDR3 DNA reads TGTGCCAGTAGTAAGCGGATAAACAGGGATGAAAAACTGTTTTTT. It yields the protein CASSKRINRDEKLFF. Variable domain in full (rest from reference TRBV19 and TRBJ1-4): DGGITQSPKYLFRKEGQNVTLSCEQNLNHDAMYWYRQDPGQGLRLIYYSQIVNDFQKGDIAEGYSVSREKKESFPLTVTSAQKNPTAFYLCASSKRINRDEKLFFGSGTQLSVL.